This T cell receptor (beta chain) stems from a study of identical twins. Study-wide results and caveats: Not following the same donors, the study drew its conclusions from cross-sectional statistical analysis. With monozygotic twins, out-of-frame TCR alpha sharing exceeded what models estimated.

Unmatched junction bases numbered 5, after V lost 4 bases and J lost 0 bases. Per the germline V gene, CDR1 is MRHNA and CDR2 is SNTAGT. The CDR3 has 17 amino acids. TCRdb redid the calling of the 5' RACE reads with MiXCR, one entry per CDR3 protein. The data show some 660,000 distinct CDR3 sequences, under 9% seen once. Details on this clonotype: Its antigen is unidentified.

These data are also associated with another study on yellow fever vaccine responses in identical twins.

Sequencing was carried out using PBMCs. The chain is built from TRBV6-4 and TRBJ2-2, with 10 nucleotides matching TRBD2. The sequence derives from a woman aged 18-29 years in good health. The chain's CDR3 is CASSGPSGGANTGELFF. The CDR3 bases are TGTGCCAGCAGTGGGCCTAGCGGGGGCGCGAACACCGGGGAGCTGTTTTTT.